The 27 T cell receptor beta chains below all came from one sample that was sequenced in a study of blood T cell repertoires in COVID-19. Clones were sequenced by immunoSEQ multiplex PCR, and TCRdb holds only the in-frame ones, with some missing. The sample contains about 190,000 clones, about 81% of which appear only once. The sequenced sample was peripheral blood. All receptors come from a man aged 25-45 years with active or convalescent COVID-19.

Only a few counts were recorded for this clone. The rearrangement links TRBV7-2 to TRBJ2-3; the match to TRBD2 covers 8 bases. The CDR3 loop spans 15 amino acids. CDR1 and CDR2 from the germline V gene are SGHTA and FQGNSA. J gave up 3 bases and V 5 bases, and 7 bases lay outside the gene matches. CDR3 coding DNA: TGTGCCAGCAGCCGTCTAGCGGGCCGAACAGATACGCAGTATTTT. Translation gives CASSRLAGRTDTQYF.

The chain's CDR3 is CASSGGAYEQYV. CDR3 coding DNA: TGTGCCAGCAGCGGAGGGGCCTACGAGCAGTACGTC. The chain links TRBV14 to TRBJ2-7; TRBD2 is a possible D gene (6 bases). Germline lookup yields CDR1 SGHDN and CDR2 FVKESK. Trimming took off 5 bases at V and 2 bases at J, with 7 bases between the two ends. The CDR3 length is 12 residues.

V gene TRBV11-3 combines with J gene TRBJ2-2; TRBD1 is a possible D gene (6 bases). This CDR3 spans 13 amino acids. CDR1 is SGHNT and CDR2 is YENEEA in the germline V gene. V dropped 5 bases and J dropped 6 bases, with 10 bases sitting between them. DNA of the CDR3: TGTGCCAGCAGCGAGAGGGGGTCCGGGGAGCTGTTTTTT. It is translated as CASSERGSGELFF.

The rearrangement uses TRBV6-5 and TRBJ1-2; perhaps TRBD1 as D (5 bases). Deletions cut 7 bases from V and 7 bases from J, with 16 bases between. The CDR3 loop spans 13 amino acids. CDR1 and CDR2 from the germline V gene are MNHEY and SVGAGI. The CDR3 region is CASTGFGGTGYTF. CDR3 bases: TGTGCCAGCACGGGGTTTGGGGGGACTGGCTACACCTTC.

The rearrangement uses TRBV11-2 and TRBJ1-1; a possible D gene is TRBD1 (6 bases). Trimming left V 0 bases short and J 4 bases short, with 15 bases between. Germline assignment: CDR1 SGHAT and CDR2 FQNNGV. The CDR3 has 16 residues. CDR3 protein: CASSLERIGGGTEAFF. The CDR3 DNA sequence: TGTGCCAGCAGCTTAGAACGTATAGGGGGGGGCACTGAAGCTTTCTTT.

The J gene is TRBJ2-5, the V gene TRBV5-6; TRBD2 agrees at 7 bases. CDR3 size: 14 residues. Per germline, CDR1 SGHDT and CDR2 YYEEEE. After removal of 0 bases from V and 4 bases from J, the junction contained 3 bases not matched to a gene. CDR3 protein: CASSLAREVETQYF. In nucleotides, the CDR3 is TGTGCCAGCAGCTTGGCTCGGGAGGTAGAGACCCAGTACTTC.

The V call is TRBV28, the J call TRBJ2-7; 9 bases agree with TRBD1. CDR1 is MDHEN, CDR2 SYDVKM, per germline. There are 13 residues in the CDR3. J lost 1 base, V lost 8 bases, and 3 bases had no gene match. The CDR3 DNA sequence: TGTGCCAGCGGGACAGGGTTATCCTACGAGCAGTACGTC. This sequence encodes CASGTGLSYEQYV.

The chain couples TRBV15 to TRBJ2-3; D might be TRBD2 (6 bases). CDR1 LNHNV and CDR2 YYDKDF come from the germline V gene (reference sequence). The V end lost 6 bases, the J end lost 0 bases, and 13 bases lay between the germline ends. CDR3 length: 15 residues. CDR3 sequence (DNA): TGTGCCACCAGGGTCGGGAGCGGGAGCACAGATACGCAGTATTTT. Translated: CATRVGSGSTDTQYF.

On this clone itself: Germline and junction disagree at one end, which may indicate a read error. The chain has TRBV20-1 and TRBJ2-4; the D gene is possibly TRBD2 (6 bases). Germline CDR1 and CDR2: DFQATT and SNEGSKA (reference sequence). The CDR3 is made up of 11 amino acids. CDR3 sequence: CSAREGSGLRF. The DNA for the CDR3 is TGCAGTGCTAGGGAGGGGTCTGGACTGCGCTTC.

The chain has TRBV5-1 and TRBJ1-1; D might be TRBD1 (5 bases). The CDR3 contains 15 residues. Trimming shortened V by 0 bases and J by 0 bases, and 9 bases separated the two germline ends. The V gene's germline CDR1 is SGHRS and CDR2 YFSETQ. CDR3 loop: CASSLGSGMNTEAFF. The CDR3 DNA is TGCGCCAGCAGCTTGGGCTCAGGGATGAACACTGAAGCTTTCTTT.

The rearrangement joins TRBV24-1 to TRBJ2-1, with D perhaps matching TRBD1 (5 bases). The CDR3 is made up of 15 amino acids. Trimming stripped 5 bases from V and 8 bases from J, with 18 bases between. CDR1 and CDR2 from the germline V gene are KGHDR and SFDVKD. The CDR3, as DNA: TGTGCCACCAGTGTGAGTACTGGGGCTCTCTATGAGCAGTTCTTC. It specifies CATSVSTGALYEQFF.

In DNA, the CDR3 is TGCGCCAGCAGCTCGGCCCAGGGGCCCGGGGAGCTGTTTTTT. Its protein is CASSSAQGPGELFF. This chain links TRBV5-1 with TRBJ2-2; D perhaps matches TRBD1 (6 bases). The CDR3 is 14 residues long. The V and J ends lost 3 bases and 6 bases respectively, with 12 bases between them. Germline V gene data show CDR1 as SGHRS and CDR2 as YFSETQ.

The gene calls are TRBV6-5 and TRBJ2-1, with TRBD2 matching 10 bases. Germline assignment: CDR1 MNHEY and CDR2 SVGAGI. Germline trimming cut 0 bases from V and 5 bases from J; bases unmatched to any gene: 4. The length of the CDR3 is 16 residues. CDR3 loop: CASSYSLAGVHNEQFF. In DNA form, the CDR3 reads TGTGCCAGCAGTTACTCGCTAGCGGGAGTTCACAATGAGCAGTTCTTC.

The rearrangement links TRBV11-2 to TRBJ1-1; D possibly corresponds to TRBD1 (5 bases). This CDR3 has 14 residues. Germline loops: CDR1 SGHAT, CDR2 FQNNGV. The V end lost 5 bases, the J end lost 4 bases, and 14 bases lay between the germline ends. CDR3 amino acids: CASSGGTRATEAFF. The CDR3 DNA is TGTGCCAGCAGCGGAGGGACCCGGGCCACTGAAGCTTTCTTT.

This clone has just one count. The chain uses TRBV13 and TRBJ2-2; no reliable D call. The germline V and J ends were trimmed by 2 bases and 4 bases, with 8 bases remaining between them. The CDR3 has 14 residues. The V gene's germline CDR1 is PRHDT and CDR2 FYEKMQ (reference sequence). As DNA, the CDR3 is TGTGCCAGCAGCTTAATTCACGGCACCGGGGAGCTGTTTTTT. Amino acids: CASSLIHGTGELFF.

The CDR3 DNA follows: TGTGCCTGGAGCGGGTCCAGCGATCAGCCCCAGCATTTT. Protein product: CAWSGSSDQPQHF. J is TRBJ1-5 and V is TRBV30; no clear D gene. The V gene lost 3 bases and the J gene lost 5 bases, with 11 bases spanning the gap. The CDR3 is made up of 13 amino acids. Per the germline V gene, CDR1 is GTSNPN and CDR2 is SVGIG (reference sequence).

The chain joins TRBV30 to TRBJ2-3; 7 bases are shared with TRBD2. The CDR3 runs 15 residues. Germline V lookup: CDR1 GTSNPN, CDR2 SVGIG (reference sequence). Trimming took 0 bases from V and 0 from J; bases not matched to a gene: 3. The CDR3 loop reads CAWSVPRGSTDTQYF. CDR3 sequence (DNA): TGTGCCTGGAGTGTACCGCGGGGGAGCACAGATACGCAGTATTTT.

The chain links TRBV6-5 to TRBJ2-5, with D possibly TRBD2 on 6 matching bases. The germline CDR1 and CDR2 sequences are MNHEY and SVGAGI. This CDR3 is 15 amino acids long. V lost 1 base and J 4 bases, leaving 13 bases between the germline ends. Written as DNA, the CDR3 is TGTGCCAGCAGTTACTGGGGGGAGACGGGAGAGACCCAGTACTTC. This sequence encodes CASSYWGETGETQYF.

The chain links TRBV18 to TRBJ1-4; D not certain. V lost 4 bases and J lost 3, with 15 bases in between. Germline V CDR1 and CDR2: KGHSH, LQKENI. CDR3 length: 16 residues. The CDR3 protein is CASSLQGRAANEKLFF. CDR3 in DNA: TGTGCCAGCTCACTTCAAGGGAGGGCGGCTAATGAAAAACTGTTTTTT.

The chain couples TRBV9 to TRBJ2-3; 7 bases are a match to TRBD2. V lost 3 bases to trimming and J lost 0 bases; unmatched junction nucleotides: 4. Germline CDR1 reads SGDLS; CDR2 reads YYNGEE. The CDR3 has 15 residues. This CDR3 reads CASSDSSGSTDTQYF. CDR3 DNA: TGTGCCAGCAGCGACTCTAGCGGAAGCACAGATACGCAGTATTTT. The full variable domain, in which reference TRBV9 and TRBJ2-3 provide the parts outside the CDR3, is DSGVTQTPKHLITATGQRVTLRCSPRSGDLSVYWYQQSLDQGLQFLIQYYNGEERAKGNILERFSAQQFPDLHSELNLSSLELGDSALYFCASSDSSGSTDTQYFGPGTRLTVL.

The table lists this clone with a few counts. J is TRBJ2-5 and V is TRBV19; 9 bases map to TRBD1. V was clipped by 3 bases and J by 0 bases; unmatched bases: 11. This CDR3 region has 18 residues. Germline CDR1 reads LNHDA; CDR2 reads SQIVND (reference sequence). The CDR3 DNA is TGTGCCAGTAGTATCGGGACAGGGTCGCACCAGTACCAAGAGACCCAGTACTTC. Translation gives CASSIGTGSHQYQETQYF.

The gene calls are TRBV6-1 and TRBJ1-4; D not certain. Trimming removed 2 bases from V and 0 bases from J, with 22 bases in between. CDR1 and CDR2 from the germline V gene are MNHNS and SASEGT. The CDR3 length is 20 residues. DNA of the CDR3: TGTGCCAGCAGTGAACGGGGTCGGGGTACAGCGTCTGCAACTAATGAAAAACTGTTTTTT. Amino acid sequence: CASSERGRGTASATNEKLFF.

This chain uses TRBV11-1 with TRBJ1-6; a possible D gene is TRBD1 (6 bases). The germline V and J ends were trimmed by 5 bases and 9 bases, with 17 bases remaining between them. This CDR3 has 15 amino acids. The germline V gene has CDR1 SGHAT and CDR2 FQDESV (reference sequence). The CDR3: CASSLEQGSSSPLHF. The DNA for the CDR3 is TGTGCCAGCAGCCTCGAACAGGGTTCTTCTTCACCCCTCCACTTT. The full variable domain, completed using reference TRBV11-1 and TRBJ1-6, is EAEVAQSPRYKITEKSQAVAFWCDPISGHATLYWYRQILGQGPELLVQFQDESVVDDSQLPKDRFSAERLKGVDSTLKIQPAELGDSAMYLCASSLEQGSSSPLHFGNGTRLTVT.

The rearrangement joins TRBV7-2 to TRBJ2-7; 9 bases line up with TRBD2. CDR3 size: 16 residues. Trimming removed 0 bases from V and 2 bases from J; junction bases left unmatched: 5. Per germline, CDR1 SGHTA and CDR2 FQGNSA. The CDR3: CASSLAASGDPYEQYF. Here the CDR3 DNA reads TGTGCCAGCAGCTTAGCTGCTAGCGGGGACCCCTACGAGCAGTACTTC. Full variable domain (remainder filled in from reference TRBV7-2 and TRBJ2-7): GAGVSQSPSNKVTEKGKDVELRCDPISGHTALYWYRQSLGQGLEFLIYFQGNSAPDKSGLPSDRFSAERTGGSVSTLTIQRTQQEDSAVYLCASSLAASGDPYEQYFGPGTRLTVT.

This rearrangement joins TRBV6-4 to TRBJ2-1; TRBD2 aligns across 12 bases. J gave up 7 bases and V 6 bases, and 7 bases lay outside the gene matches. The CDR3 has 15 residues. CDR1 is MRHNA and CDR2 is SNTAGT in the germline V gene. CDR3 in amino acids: CASRRLAGVGNEQFF. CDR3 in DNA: TGTGCCAGCAGACGACTAGCGGGAGTGGGGAATGAGCAGTTCTTC.

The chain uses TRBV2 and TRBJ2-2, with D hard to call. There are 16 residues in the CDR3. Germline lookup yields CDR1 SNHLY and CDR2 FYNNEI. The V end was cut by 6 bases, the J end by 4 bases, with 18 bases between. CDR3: CASSQTPGSSTGELFF. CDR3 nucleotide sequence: TGTGCCAGCAGCCAAACCCCAGGCTCGAGCACCGGGGAGCTGTTTTTT.

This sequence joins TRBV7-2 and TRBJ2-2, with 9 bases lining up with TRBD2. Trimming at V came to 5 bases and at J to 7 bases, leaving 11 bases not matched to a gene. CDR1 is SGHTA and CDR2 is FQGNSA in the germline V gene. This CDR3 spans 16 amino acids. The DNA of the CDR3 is TGTGCCAGCAGCCCTGTCAGCGGGGGGCGGGGCGGGGAGCTGTTTTTT. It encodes CASSPVSGGRGGELFF.